The T cell receptor (beta chain) under discussion was sequenced for a study of blood T cell repertoires in COVID-19. Study information: Samples representing acute and convalescent COVID-19 were sourced from the United States, Italy and Spain. From T cells, B-cell-depleted T cells, or PBMCs came the material, which was cDNA or gDNA.

V gave up 4 bases and J gave up 4 bases, with 11 bases separating them. The CDR3 covers 13 residues. Germline lookup yields CDR1 KGHSH and CDR2 LQKENI. Authors' analysis steps: How many nucleated cells were present was estimated from reference gene primer amplification. Here immunoSEQ multiplex PCR was the method, and the copy in TCRdb shows in-frame clones only, minus some. D and trimming were read from the DNA, whereas the V and J calls and clone size are those reported in that table. This table has 150,000 to 200,000 clones, 82% appearing once. Researchers sorted participants into cohorts using their self-reported clinical history.

Sequenced input: PBMCs or T cells enriched from blood (not recorded which). The V gene is TRBV18, the J gene TRBJ2-7; TRBD1 is a possible D gene (5 bases). This TCR derives from a woman in her sixties or seventies with acute COVID-19. The CDR3 nucleotides read TGTGCCAGCTCACGAGCGACAGCGTACGAGCAGTACTTC. Amino acids: CASSRATAYEQYF.